Below are 17 T cell receptor beta chains sequenced from a single sample in a study of blood T cell repertoires in COVID-19. Assay used: immunoSEQ multiplex PCR; TCRdb lists only in-frame clones, some missing. The table shows about 220,000 clones, with 82% occurring only once. Sequences were obtained from peripheral blood. Receptors originate from a woman aged 65 to 85 with COVID-19, enrolled during active disease.

The chain employs TRBV13 and TRBJ1-1; D is ambiguous. CDR1 and CDR2 from the germline V gene are PRHDT and FYEKMQ (reference sequence). This CDR3 comprises 17 residues. Trimming left V 2 bases short and J 4 bases short, with 20 bases between. The CDR3 DNA reads as TGTGCCAGCAGCTTAAGTACGGGGTTGTCTGTGGGCACTGAAGCTTTCTTT. This gives the protein CASSLSTGLSVGTEAFF.

This chain links TRBV27 with TRBJ1-1, with D possibly being TRBD1 (5 bases). The CDR3 sequence is 17 residues long. The ends were cut back, 4 bases at V and 1 base at J, with 19 bases in the middle. Germline V gives CDR1 MNHEY, CDR2 SMNVEV (reference sequence). CDR3 sequence reads: CASSSASVYGGNTEAFF. In DNA, the CDR3 is TGTGCCAGCAGTTCTGCCTCGGTCTACGGGGGGAACACTGAAGCTTTCTTT.

This rearrangement joins TRBV7-2 to TRBJ1-1, with 7 bases that match TRBD1. Germline assignment: CDR1 SGHTA and CDR2 FQGNSA. V trimming: 3 bases; J trimming: 0 bases; junction bases outside the gene matches: 1. The CDR3 extends over 14 amino acids. Here the CDR3 reads CASSFGQVNTEAFF. In nucleotides, the CDR3 is TGTGCCAGCAGCTTTGGACAGGTGAACACTGAAGCTTTCTTT.

This clone was seen more than once but under ten times. The chain carries TRBV10-3 and TRBJ1-5; D is perhaps TRBD1 (5 bases). This CDR3 is built from 14 residues. V was shortened by 7 bases and J by 3 bases, with 13 bases between the two germline ends. Germline-derived CDR1 and CDR2 are ENHRY and SYGVKD. DNA for the CDR3: TGTGCCATCAAGAGTCAGGGTATCAATCAGCCCCAGCATTTT. It codes for CAIKSQGINQPQHF.

The CDR3 sequence is CASSFLRAMNTEAFF. In DNA, the CDR3 is TGTGCCAGCAGCTTCTTGAGGGCCATGAACACTGAAGCTTTCTTT. The gene calls are TRBV7-2 and TRBJ1-1; D gene ambiguous. The CDR3 contains 15 residues. Between the trimmed V and J ends, which lost 3 bases and 0 bases, there was a span of 11 bases. CDR1 is SGHTA, CDR2 FQGNSA, per germline.

CDR3 protein: CASDGQGADGYTF. DNA for the CDR3: TGTGCCAGCGATGGACAGGGGGCTGATGGCTACACCTTC. The V gene is TRBV2, the J gene TRBJ1-2, with 11 bases matching TRBD1. This CDR3 spans 13 amino acids. V lost 8 bases, J lost 6 bases, and 5 bases stayed unmatched. In germline, CDR1 is SNHLY, CDR2 FYNNEI.

J is TRBJ1-1 and V is TRBV3-1 (or the pseudogene TRBV3-2); TRBD1 aligns across 7 bases. This CDR3 spans 15 amino acids. Germline V lookup: CDR1 LGHDT, CDR2 YNNKEL (reference sequence). Losses at the gene ends were 5 bases for V and 2 bases for J; bases not matched to a gene: 8. The CDR3 protein is CASSLGRQGNTEAFF. DNA of the CDR3: TGTGCCAGCAGCTTGGGAAGACAGGGAAACACTGAAGCTTTCTTT.

The rearrangement joins TRBV9 to TRBJ2-3; TRBD1 matches at 7 bases. The J segment lost 2 bases and the V segment lost 4 bases, leaving 7 bases of the junction unmatched. This CDR3 spans 15 amino acids. The germline V gene encodes CDR1 SGDLS and CDR2 YYNGEE. The CDR3 protein is CASSPRTGDTDTQYF. The DNA for the CDR3 is TGTGCCAGCAGCCCCAGGACAGGCGACACAGATACGCAGTATTTT.

There are a few counts of this clone. V gene TRBV4-1 combines with J gene TRBJ2-7, with D tentatively TRBD2 (5 bases). The CDR3 length is 15 residues. V was shortened by 4 bases and J by 3 bases, with 16 bases between the two germline ends. CDR1 is MGHRA and CDR2 is YSYEKL in the germline V gene. The CDR3 loop reads CASSRNIGGNYEQYF. CDR3 nucleotide sequence: TGCGCCAGCAGCCGTAACATTGGAGGCAACTACGAGCAGTACTTC.

This clone was detected a few times. This sequence joins TRBV7-3 and TRBJ2-7, with TRBD1 identical over 7 bases. CDR1 is SGHTA, CDR2 FQGTGA, per germline. The CDR3 is 14 residues long. V lost 5 bases, J lost 6 bases, and 10 bases stayed unmatched. CDR3 DNA sequence: TGTGCCAGCAGCCCCGACAGGGATCAGTCCGAGCAGTACTTC. This encodes CASSPDRDQSEQYF.

V is TRBV5-6 and J is TRBJ2-1; possibly TRBD2 for D (6 bases). Trimming removed 4 bases from V and 0 bases from J, with 8 bases in between. CDR1 is SGHDT, CDR2 YYEEEE, per germline. This CDR3 has 14 residues. CDR3: CASSAGSSYNEQFF. CDR3 sequence (DNA): TGTGCCAGCAGCGCCGGGAGCTCCTACAATGAGCAGTTCTTC.

The rearrangement uses TRBV7-9 and TRBJ1-1, with TRBD1 matching 9 bases. The germline gives CDR1 SEHNR, CDR2 FQNEAQ (reference sequence). The V segment lost 5 bases and the J segment 1 base; nucleotides outside the gene matches: 8. The CDR3 has 16 amino acids. Written as DNA, the CDR3 is TGTGCCAGCAGCCTCGTCCCGGGACAGGGGAACACTGAAGCTTTCTTT. Amino acids: CASSLVPGQGNTEAFF.

The rearrangement links TRBV11-2 to TRBJ2-1; D is uncertain. The CDR3 sequence is 13 residues long. Germline CDR1 and CDR2: SGHAT and FQNNGV. Trimming pared 2 bases from V and 4 bases from J, leaving 6 bases between. The DNA of the CDR3 is TGTGCCAGCAGCTTAAACTTGTACAATGAGCAGTTCTTC. The encoded protein is CASSLNLYNEQFF.

CDR3: CASSRWRAASYNEQFF. Written as DNA, the CDR3 is TGTGCCAGCAGCCGCTGGCGGGCAGCGTCCTACAATGAGCAGTTCTTC. The chain has TRBV7-9 and TRBJ2-1; D might be TRBD2 (5 bases). Trimming removed 5 bases from V and 1 base from J, with 15 bases in between. The CDR3 spans 16 residues. Looked up from germline, CDR1 is SEHNR and CDR2 is FQNEAQ (reference sequence).

The chain joins TRBV29-1 to TRBJ2-1; maybe TRBD2 (6 bases). V shed 7 bases and J shed 0 bases, with 16 bases lying between them. The CDR3 runs to 15 residues. CDR1 and CDR2 (germline): SQVTM, ANQGSEA. The CDR3 is CSAPLRGSSYNEQFF. CDR3 sequence (DNA): TGCAGCGCCCCGCTCCGGGGGAGCTCCTACAATGAGCAGTTCTTC.

The rearrangement links TRBV18 to TRBJ1-5; 7 nucleotides agree with TRBD1. The J segment lost 2 bases and the V segment lost 5 bases, leaving 3 bases of the junction unmatched. Germline CDR1 and CDR2: KGHSH and LQKENI. The CDR3 sequence is 14 residues long. The CDR3 sequence is CASSEGTGNQPQHF. The CDR3 coding sequence is TGTGCCAGCTCAGAAGGGACAGGCAATCAGCCCCAGCATTTT. The full variable domain, completed using reference TRBV18 and TRBJ1-5, is NAGVMQNPRHLVRRRGQEARLRCSPMKGHSHVYWYRQLPEEGLKFMVYLQKENIIDESGMPKERFSAEFPKEGPSILRIQQVVRGDSAAYFCASSEGTGNQPQHFGDGTRLSIL.

In this sample, this clone turned up once. The chain uses TRBV18 and TRBJ2-5, with TRBD1 matching over 10 bases. Trimming took 0 bases from V and 5 from J; bases not matched to a gene: 6. The CDR3 sequence is 16 residues long. Germline loops: CDR1 KGHSH, CDR2 LQKENI. The CDR3 spells CASSPPGTGDEETQYF. CDR3 bases: TGTGCCAGCTCACCACCGGGGACAGGGGACGAGGAGACCCAGTACTTC.